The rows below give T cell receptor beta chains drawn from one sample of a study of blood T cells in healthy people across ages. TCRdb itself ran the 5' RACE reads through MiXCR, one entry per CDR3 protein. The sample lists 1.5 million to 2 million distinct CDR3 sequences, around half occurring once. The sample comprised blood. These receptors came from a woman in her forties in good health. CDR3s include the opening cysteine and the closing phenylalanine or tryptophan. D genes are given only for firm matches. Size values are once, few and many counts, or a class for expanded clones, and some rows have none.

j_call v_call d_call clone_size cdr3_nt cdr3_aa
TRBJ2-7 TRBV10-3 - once TGTGCCATCAGTGAGAAGGGGAACGAGCAGTACTTC CAISEKGNEQYF
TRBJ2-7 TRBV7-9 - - TGTGCCAGCAGCTTAGCGCTTAACCCCTACGAGCAGTACTTC CASSLALNPYEQYF
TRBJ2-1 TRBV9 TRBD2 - TGTGCCAGCAGCGTAGTGGACGGGGGGGGCAATGAGCAGTTCTTC CASSVVDGGGNEQFF
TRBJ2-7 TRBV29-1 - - TGCAGCGTTGAGAGAGGGGCCAACGAGCAGTACTTC CSVERGANEQYF
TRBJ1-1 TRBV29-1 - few TGCAGCGTTTCGGTCCACATGAACACTGAAGCTTTCTTT CSVSVHMNTEAFF
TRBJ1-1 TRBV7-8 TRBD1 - TGTGCCAGCAGGGCCGGGACAGGGGACACTGAAGCTTTCTTT CASRAGTGDTEAFF
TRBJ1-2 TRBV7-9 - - TGTGCCAGCAGCCTAAACACGGACATCTATGGCTACACCTTC CASSLNTDIYGYTF
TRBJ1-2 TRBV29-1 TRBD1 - TGCAGCGTTGAATCCAACGGACAGGGTCATGGCTACACCTTC CSVESNGQGHGYTF
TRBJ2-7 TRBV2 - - TGTGCCAGCAGCGCACTGGGGGGAGTGGTGCAGTACTTC CASSALGGVVQYF
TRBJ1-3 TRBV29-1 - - TGCAGCGTTGGATCCGACAGGAGTCACTCTGGAAACACCATATATTTT CSVGSDRSHSGNTIYF
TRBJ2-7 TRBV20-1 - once TGCAGTGCTTACCGGGACTGGGGGTACGAGCAGTACTTC CSAYRDWGYEQYF
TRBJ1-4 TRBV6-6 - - TGTGCCAGCAGTTACTGGTCTTCGACCACAACTAATGAAAAACTGTTTTTT CASSYWSSTTTNEKLFF
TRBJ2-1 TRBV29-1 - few TGCAGCGTTGACAGTCTCAGGGAGCAGTTCTTC CSVDSLREQFF
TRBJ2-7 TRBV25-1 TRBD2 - TGTGCCAGCAGTGACAGCGGGGGGGTCTACAATGAGCAGTACTTC CASSDSGGVYNEQYF
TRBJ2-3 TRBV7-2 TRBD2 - TGTGCCTGCAGCATACTAGCGGCCGAGTATACGCAGTATTTT CACSILAAEYTQYF
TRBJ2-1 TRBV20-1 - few TGCAGTGCTAGAGTCCCAGGTACCGATGAGCAGTTCTTC CSARVPGTDEQFF
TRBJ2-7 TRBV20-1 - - TGCAGTGCTATCGAGGCAGGGAGAGCCTACGAGCAGTACTTC CSAIEAGRAYEQYF
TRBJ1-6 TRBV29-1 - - TGCAGCGTTACGTGGGCCAGTAGGGGTTCACCCCTCCACTTT CSVTWASRGSPLHF
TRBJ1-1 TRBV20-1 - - TGCAGTGCTAGATTTCTTGGTTGGGAAGCTTTCTTT CSARFLGWEAFF
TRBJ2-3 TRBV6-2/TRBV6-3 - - TGTGCCAGCAGTTACCCAACTTCCTCTCGGGGACACAGGGATACGCAGTATTTT CASSYPTSSRGHRDTQYF
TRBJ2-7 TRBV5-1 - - TGCGCCAGCAGCGCCCGGGTTCTCTTACGGGAGCAGTACTTC CASSARVLLREQYF
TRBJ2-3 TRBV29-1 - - TGCAGCGTCCGATGGGGGGCCGGGGTAGGATTTAGCTCTATAGATACGCAGTATTTT CSVRWGAGVGFSSIDTQYF
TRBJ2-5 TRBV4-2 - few TGTGCCAGCAGCCAAGTAACTGGGAAAGAGACCCAGTACTTC CASSQVTGKETQYF
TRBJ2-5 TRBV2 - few TGTGCCAGCAGTGAACTAGAACAAGAGACCCAGTACTTC CASSELEQETQYF
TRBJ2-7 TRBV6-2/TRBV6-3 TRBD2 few TGTGCCAGCAGAGGACTAGCGCCCCACGAGCAGTACTTC CASRGLAPHEQYF
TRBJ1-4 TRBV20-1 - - TGCAGTGCTAGAGATCGGGTCCCCGGGTTTTTT CSARDRVPGFF
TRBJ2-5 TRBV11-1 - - TGTGCCAGCAGTGTGGGGTATCGGGAGACCCAGTACTTC CASSVGYRETQYF
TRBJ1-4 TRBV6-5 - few TGTGCCAGCAGTTACTCTGGGGGGACTAATGAAAAACTGTTTTTT CASSYSGGTNEKLFF
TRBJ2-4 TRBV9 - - TGTGCCAGCCTTAACCAGGGGGCCAAAAACATTCAGTACTTC CASLNQGAKNIQYF
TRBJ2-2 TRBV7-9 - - TGTGCCAGCAGCTCTGGGGTAGCCTCGAACACCGGGGAGCTGTTTTTT CASSSGVASNTGELFF
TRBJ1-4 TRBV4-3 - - TGCGCCAGCAGCCAGCGGGGAGGGAGCGCTAATGAAAAACTGTTTTTT CASSQRGGSANEKLFF
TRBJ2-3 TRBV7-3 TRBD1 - TGTGCCAGCAGCACAAGACAGGGGGCAGAAGATACGCAGTATTTT CASSTRQGAEDTQYF
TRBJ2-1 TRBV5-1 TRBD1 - TGCGCCAGCAGCTTGGGCAGGACAGGGACCAATGAGCAGTTCTTC CASSLGRTGTNEQFF
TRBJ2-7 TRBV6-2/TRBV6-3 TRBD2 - TGTGCCAGCAGCCCTCGTGCTAGCGGGGGGCCTTACGAGCAGTACTTC CASSPRASGGPYEQYF
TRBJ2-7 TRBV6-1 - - TGTGCCAGCAGTGAAGGCCTAGCCTACGAGCAGTACTTC CASSEGLAYEQYF
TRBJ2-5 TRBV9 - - TGTGCCAGCAGCCCATTGCGAGGGAACCGAGAGACCCAGTACTTC CASSPLRGNRETQYF
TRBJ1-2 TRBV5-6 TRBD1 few TGTGCCAGCAGCGAACAGGGGGCCGTCTATGGCTACACCTTC CASSEQGAVYGYTF